This passage covers 28 T cell receptor beta chains from one sample sequenced in a study of CD8+CD57+ T cells in acquired aplastic anemia. Genomic DNA acted as the template from which TCR beta VDJ combination and CDR3 sequence profiling were carried out. TCRdb recomputed calls from the reads with MiXCR, one row per CDR3 protein. Of about 270,000 distinct CDR3 sequences detected, roughly 50% appear once; the ten largest clones hold under 8.5%. The specimen was sorted CD4+, CD8+, or CD8+CD57+ T cells (not recorded which) from PBMCs. These receptors came from a human donor with severe aplastic anemia or a healthy control (not recorded which).

The V gene is TRBV15, the J gene TRBJ2-7; 7 bases match TRBD1. Per germline, CDR1 LNHNV and CDR2 YYDKDF (reference sequence). J gave up 3 bases and V 3 bases, and 8 bases lay outside the gene matches. The CDR3 sequence is 15 residues long. The CDR3: CATSREAGGVYEQYF. CDR3 DNA: TGTGCCACCAGCAGGGAAGCAGGGGGAGTCTACGAGCAGTACTTC.

The rearrangement joins TRBV20-1 to TRBJ1-1; D might be TRBD1 (5 bases). V gave up 6 bases and J gave up 5 bases, with 13 bases separating them. The CDR3 contains 12 residues. The germline CDR1 and CDR2 sequences are DFQATT and SNEGSKA (reference sequence). The DNA for the CDR3 is TGCAGTGCCGCCCGTCGGGGGACTGAAGCTTTCTTT. Its protein product is CSAARRGTEAFF.

This clonotype was observed a single time. The V gene is TRBV19, the J gene TRBJ2-1; the match to TRBD2 covers 8 bases. Trimming took 3 bases from V and 4 from J; bases not matched to a gene: 5. This CDR3 has 15 amino acids. The germline V gene has CDR1 LNHDA and CDR2 SQIVND (reference sequence). The CDR3 DNA sequence: TGTGCCAGTAGTATGATGGCTAGCGGGTACAATGAGCAGTTCTTC. Residues: CASSMMASGYNEQFF.

V gene TRBV20-1 combines with J gene TRBJ2-7, with a possible D match to TRBD2 (6 bases). V gave up 1 base and J gave up 5 bases, with 9 bases separating them. The CDR3 is 12 residues long. The V gene's germline CDR1 is DFQATT and CDR2 SNEGSKA (reference sequence). CDR3 protein: CSARGRGDEQYF. DNA for the CDR3: TGCAGTGCTAGAGGGAGGGGTGACGAGCAGTACTTC.

J is TRBJ2-5 and V is TRBV29-1; TRBD1 agrees at 10 bases. V lost 3 bases to trimming and J lost 4 bases; unmatched junction nucleotides: 8. Germline V gene lookup returns CDR1 SQVTM and CDR2 ANQGSEA. There are 15 residues in the CDR3. DNA of the CDR3: TGCAGCGTTGACACTGACAGGGGGCGCACAGAGACCCAGTACTTC. It codes for CSVDTDRGRTETQYF.

This rearrangement joins TRBV10-1 to TRBJ2-5; possibly TRBD2 for D (6 bases). Trimming cost V 3 bases and J 5 bases, with 25 bases left between them. The CDR3 extends over 18 amino acids. Germline CDR1 and CDR2: WNHNN and SYGVQD (reference sequence). The CDR3 region has the DNA TGCGCCAGCAGTGATGCGACTAGTTTTCTTTATCCGAGGGAGACCCAGTACTTC. Translated: CASSDATSFLYPRETQYF.

This chain uses TRBV24-1 with TRBJ2-3, with TRBD2 matching 9 bases. Germline values: CDR1 KGHDR, CDR2 SFDVKD. CDR3 length: 14 amino acids. The trim removed 12 bases at V and 6 bases at J, leaving 12 bases unmatched. CDR3 DNA: TGTGCCGCCGAAAGAGCGGGAGGTGGCGATACGCAGTATTTT. Its translation: CAAERAGGGDTQYF.

This clonotype has more than one count but fewer than ten. V is TRBV2 and J is TRBJ1-1; D not resolved. CDR3 length: 13 amino acids. The V gene lost 5 bases and the J gene lost 1 base, with 8 bases spanning the gap. From germline, CDR1 is SNHLY and CDR2 FYNNEI. The CDR3 here is CASSNHRNTEAFF. CDR3 nucleotide sequence: TGTGCCAGCAGTAACCATAGGAACACTGAAGCTTTCTTT.

V is TRBV12-5 and J is TRBJ2-7; the match to TRBD2 covers 7 bases. The CDR3 has 15 residues. CDR1 and CDR2 (germline): LGHNT, FRNRAP. The CDR3 is CASSVLGLADYEQYF. The CDR3 nucleotides read TGTGCCAGCAGCGTCCTGGGGCTAGCGGACTACGAGCAGTACTTC.

The chain recombines TRBV5-1 with TRBJ2-5; 7 nucleotides align to TRBD2. Germline-derived CDR1 and CDR2 are SGHRS and YFSETQ. The CDR3 runs to 15 residues. The J segment lost 0 bases and the V segment lost 4 bases, leaving 6 bases of the junction unmatched. The CDR3 loop is CASSVGGINQETQYF. CDR3 sequence (DNA): TGCGCCAGCAGCGTCGGGGGGATTAACCAAGAGACCCAGTACTTC.

About this clonotype: A much larger clone differs from this one at a single base, so this may be a read error. Lacking the conserved final phenylalanine or tryptophan, this CDR3 likely reflects a read error. Because the CDR3's place on the DNA is in doubt, the DNA is left out and the CDR3 is given as listed by TCRdb. This rearrangement joins TRBV10-3 to TRBJ1-1; the D segment call TRBD1 is taken from the table without a DNA check. The CDR3 spans 17 residues, counting both ends. The germline CDR1 and CDR2 sequences are ENHRY and SYGVKD. CDR3 sequence reads: CAISYSAGRTLKLSLDL.

The gene calls are TRBV2 and TRBJ1-2, with TRBD1 matching 8 bases. The germline V gene has CDR1 SNHLY and CDR2 FYNNEI. With V trimmed by 4 bases and J by 3 bases, 7 bases remained unmatched. The CDR3 loop spans 15 amino acids. CDR3 in amino acids: CASSGYRGEDYGYTF. CDR3 nucleotides: TGTGCCAGCAGTGGATACAGGGGGGAAGACTATGGCTACACCTTC. Full variable domain (rest looked up from reference TRBV2 and TRBJ1-2): EPEVTQTPSHQVTQMGQEVILRCVPISNHLYFYWYRQILGQKVEFLVSFYNNEISEKSEIFDDQFSVERPDGSNFTLKIRSTKLEDSAMYFCASSGYRGEDYGYTFGSGTRLTVV.

J is TRBJ1-2 and V is TRBV12-5, with D uncertain. V was cut by 2 bases and J by 6 bases, with 10 bases left in between. The CDR3 spans 13 residues. Germline lookup yields CDR1 LGHNT and CDR2 FRNRAP. CDR3 loop: CASGLNSPDGYTF. CDR3 bases: TGTGCTAGTGGTTTGAATAGTCCGGATGGCTACACCTTC.

V usage is TRBV24-1 and J usage is TRBJ1-5; D is possibly TRBD1 (5 bases). V shed 7 bases and J shed 2 bases, with 11 bases lying between them. Germline assignment: CDR1 KGHDR and CDR2 SFDVKD. CDR3 size: 14 residues. In DNA form, the CDR3 reads TGTGCCACCAGGCAGGGCGTTGGCAATCAGCCCCAGCATTTT. Its translation is CATRQGVGNQPQHF.

V and J are TRBV7-8 and TRBJ2-7; D unresolved. Trimming took off 4 bases at V and 7 bases at J, with 17 bases between the two ends. Germline V gene sequence: CDR1 SGHVS, CDR2 FQNEAQ. This CDR3 has 14 residues. CDR3 nucleotides: TGTGCCAGCAGCTGGCAAGGCGGTGTGAGGGAGCAGTACTTC. This gives the protein CASSWQGGVREQYF.

The rearrangement uses TRBV2 and TRBJ2-7; no definite D call. The CDR3 has 11 residues. V lost 6 bases and J lost 6, with 9 bases in between. Germline lookup yields CDR1 SNHLY and CDR2 FYNNEI. In DNA, the CDR3 is TGTGCCAGCAGCCCAAGGAGCGAGCAGTACTTC. As protein: CASSPRSEQYF.

The J gene is TRBJ2-1, the V gene TRBV10-3; D uncertain. V was pared by 2 bases and J by 2 bases, with 4 bases between. This CDR3 has 13 amino acids. From germline, CDR1 is ENHRY and CDR2 SYGVKD. The CDR3 sequence is CAISELTYNEQFF. CDR3 DNA: TGTGCCATCAGTGAGCTTACCTACAATGAGCAGTTCTTC.

This clonotype was picked up many times. The chain couples TRBV24-1 to TRBJ2-2, with TRBD1 as a possible D gene (5 bases). CDR3 length: 13 amino acids. Trimming removed 1 base from V and 13 bases from J, with 12 bases in between. Germline CDR1 and CDR2: KGHDR and SFDVKD. CDR3 in DNA: TGTGCCACCAGTGATTTAGGCAGGGAAGGGCTGTTTTTT. It translates to CATSDLGREGLFF.

The rearrangement uses TRBV7-4 and TRBJ1-6; TRBD1 agrees at 9 bases. The germline V gene has CDR1 SGHVT and CDR2 SQSDAQ. The CDR3 covers 16 residues. V shed 5 bases, J shed 3 bases, and the junction held 5 bases outside the gene matches. CDR3 in amino acids: CASSPNRGLYNSPLHF. The DNA for the CDR3 is TGTGCCAGCAGCCCGAACAGGGGGCTCTATAATTCACCCCTCCACTTT.

At least ten counts were recorded for this clonotype. The chain combines TRBV19 with TRBJ2-1; TRBD2 aligns across 13 bases. Germline V CDR1 and CDR2: LNHDA, SQIVND (reference sequence). The length of the CDR3 is 15 residues. The V gene end was trimmed by 9 bases and the J gene end by 12 bases; junction bases not matched to a gene: 14. The CDR3 nucleotides read TGTGCCAGCCAGAGGCCGGGACTAGCGGGGTCATCGCAGTTCTTC. Translation: CASQRPGLAGSSQFF.

V usage is TRBV29-1 and J usage is TRBJ2-3, with a tentative D call TRBD2 (5 bases). The CDR3 sequence is 13 residues long. The germline V and J ends were trimmed by 7 bases and 0 bases, with 11 bases remaining between them. The germline CDR1 and CDR2 sequences are SQVTM and ANQGSEA. Here the CDR3 reads CSAGYPSTDTQYF. CDR3 DNA: TGCAGCGCGGGGTATCCTAGCACAGATACGCAGTATTTT.

This clonotype showed up many times. The chain links TRBV7-2 to TRBJ1-3, with D unclear. Trimming took 5 bases from V and 2 from J, leaving 7 bases between them. The CDR3 covers 13 residues. Germline values: CDR1 SGHTA, CDR2 FQGNSA. CDR3 bases: TGTGCCAGCAGCCCCGCCCCTGGAAACACCATATATTTT. This sequence encodes CASSPAPGNTIYF. The whole variable domain, remainder taken from reference TRBV7-2 and TRBJ1-3, is GAGVSQSPSNKVTEKGKDVELRCDPISGHTALYWYRQSLGQGLEFLIYFQGNSAPDKSGLPSDRFSAERTGGSVSTLTIQRTQQEDSAVYLCASSPAPGNTIYFGEGSWLTVV.

V gene TRBV20-1 combines with J gene TRBJ1-2; 9 positions agree with TRBD1. From germline, CDR1 is DFQATT and CDR2 SNEGSKA (reference sequence). CDR3 size: 15 residues. Trimming at V came to 0 bases and at J to 4 bases, leaving 6 bases not matched to a gene. This CDR3 is CSARDGRQGVYGYTF. The CDR3 DNA is TGCAGTGCTAGAGATGGGAGACAGGGGGTCTATGGCTACACCTTC.

The J gene is TRBJ1-2, the V gene TRBV10-2; D gene unclear. CDR3 length: 13 residues. Germline V CDR1 and CDR2: WSHSY, SAAADI. V was shortened by 0 bases and J by 5 bases, with 7 bases between the two germline ends. The CDR3 coding sequence is TGCGCCAGCAGTGAGTCGAGTGCATATGGCTACACCTTC. Protein product: CASSESSAYGYTF.

There are many counts of this clonotype. V is TRBV12-3 or TRBV12-4 and J is TRBJ1-2, with D uncertain. Deletions cut 6 bases from V and 2 bases from J, with 13 bases between. CDR3 length equals 14 residues. The CDR3 is CASSKSSGNYGYTF. CDR3 DNA sequence: TGTGCCAGCAGCAAAAGTTCTGGAAACTATGGCTACACCTTC.

The count of this clonotype is one. The chain is built from TRBV7-6 and TRBJ2-3; D is perhaps TRBD1 or TRBD2 (6 bases each). Germline V lookup: CDR1 SGHVS, CDR2 FNYEAQ. This CDR3 region has 17 residues. V dropped 10 bases and J dropped 1 base, with 24 bases sitting between them. The CDR3 DNA reads TGTGCCACAGCAGCCGATTCGAGGGGGGCGGGCACAGATACGCAGTATTTT. Protein: CATAADSRGAGTDTQYF.

This rearrangement joins TRBV5-1 to TRBJ2-5, with 7 bases matching TRBD1. Germline assignment: CDR1 SGHRS and CDR2 YFSETQ. Trimming at V came to 4 bases and at J to 1 base, leaving 13 bases not matched to a gene. The CDR3 covers 17 residues. The CDR3 sequence: CASSRSPTGPFQETQYF. For the CDR3, the DNA is TGCGCCAGCAGCCGATCTCCGACAGGGCCCTTCCAAGAGACCCAGTACTTC.

This clonotype was counted a few times. This CDR3 reads CASSFGTAKNIQYF. The CDR3 DNA sequence: TGCGCCAGCAGCTTCGGGACAGCTAAAAACATTCAGTACTTC. The chain combines TRBV5-1 with TRBJ2-4; 7 positions match TRBD1. Trimming cost V 2 bases and J 4 bases; bases outside gene matches: 3. CDR1 and CDR2 (germline): SGHRS, YFSETQ. The CDR3 sequence is 14 residues long.